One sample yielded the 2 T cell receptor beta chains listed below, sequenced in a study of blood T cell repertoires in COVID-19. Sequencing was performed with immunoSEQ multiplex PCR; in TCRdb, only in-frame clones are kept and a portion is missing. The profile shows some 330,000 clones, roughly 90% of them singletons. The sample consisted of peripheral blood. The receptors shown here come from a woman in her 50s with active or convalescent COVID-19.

The CDR3 loop reads CASSWDRGGYTF. The CDR3, as DNA: TGTGCCAGCAGCTGGGACAGGGGTGGCTACACCTTC. This chain joins TRBV7-2 and TRBJ1-2; 10 bases map to TRBD1. Germline-derived CDR1 and CDR2 are SGHTA and FQGNSA. V was pared by 4 bases and J by 7 bases, with 0 bases of the junction left unmatched. The CDR3 contains 12 residues.

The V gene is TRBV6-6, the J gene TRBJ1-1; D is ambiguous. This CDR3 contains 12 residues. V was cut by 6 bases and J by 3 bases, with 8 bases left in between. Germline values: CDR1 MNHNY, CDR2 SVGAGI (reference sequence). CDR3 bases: TGTGCCAGCAGGATCGAGGACACTGAAGCTTTCTTT. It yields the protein CASRIEDTEAFF.